These T cell receptor beta chains were read from a single sample in a study of post-analysis software for immune sequencing data. TCRdb processed the PCR reads anew with MiXCR; each CDR3 protein has one entry. The sample consists of roughly 400,000 distinct CDR3 sequences, 39% of them appearing once. The source material was blood. All receptors come from a girl aged 2 to 9 with multiple sclerosis. Each CDR3 is given with its conserved first and last residue. The D gene is left open where the match is weak. Clone size is shown for a subset of rows, as once, few, many or a class of expanded clone.

TRBV6-5	-	-	TRBJ1-2	CASWKLGHYGGYTF	TGTGCCAGCTGGAAGTTGGGACATTACGGAGGCTACACCTTC
TRBV20-1	-	TRBD1	TRBJ1-2	CSAKTPGQPYSYYGYTF	TGCAGTGCGAAGACCCCGGGACAGCCTTATTCCTACTATGGCTACACCTTC
TRBV29-1	-	TRBD2	TRBJ2-1	CSVVRTSVYNEQFF	TGCAGCGTTGTGCGGACTAGCGTATACAATGAGCAGTTCTTC
TRBV4-1	-	-	TRBJ1-5	CASSQDFGGQNSNQPQHF	TGCGCCAGCAGCCAAGATTTCGGCGGACAGAATAGCAATCAGCCCCAGCATTTT
TRBV10-3	few	-	TRBJ1-4	CAIGEYSGTNEKRFF	TGTGCCATCGGAGAATACAGCGGCACTAATGAAAAACGGTTTTTT
TRBV7-3	many	-	TRBJ2-5	CASSHGGRMGETQYF	TGTGCCAGCAGCCACGGGGGGCGGATGGGGGAGACCCAGTACTTC
TRBV20-1	few	TRBD1	TRBJ2-7	CSAGRQGIYEQYF	TGCAGTGCTGGTAGACAGGGTATCTACGAGCAGTACTTC
TRBV27	-	-	TRBJ2-7	CASTTESSYNEQYF	TGTGCCAGCACGACGGAGAGCTCCTACAATGAGCAGTACTTC
TRBV10-1	few	-	TRBJ2-1	CASSEYDNEQFF	TGCGCCAGCAGTGAGTATGACAATGAGCAGTTCTTC
TRBV20-1	-	-	TRBJ2-3	CSARLAELPDTQYF	TGCAGTGCTAGGTTGGCGGAACTTCCAGATACGCAGTATTTT
TRBV29-1	few	-	TRBJ2-5	CSVERASDETQYF	TGCAGCGTTGAGAGGGCTAGTGACGAGACCCAGTACTTC
TRBV7-9	many	-	TRBJ1-2	CASTPPLVTHGYTF	TGTGCCAGCACTCCCCCTCTTGTAACTCATGGCTACACCTTC
TRBV12-3/TRBV12-4	-	-	TRBJ1-2	CASSEYKGNGYTF	TGTGCCAGCAGTGAATATAAGGGGAATGGCTACACCTTC
TRBV7-3	few	-	TRBJ1-1	CASSYLGGNTEAFF	TGTGCCAGCAGCTATTTGGGGGGGAACACTGAAGCTTTCTTT
TRBV6-1	few	TRBD2	TRBJ2-1	CASKRCGPRTSGQISSYNEQFF	TGTGCCAGCAAGAGGTGTGGGCCGCGGACTAGCGGGCAGATAAGCTCCTACAATGAGCAGTTCTTC
TRBV9	-	-	TRBJ1-2	CASSQGQLPNYGYTF	TGTGCCAGCAGCCAAGGACAGCTGCCTAACTATGGCTACACCTTC
TRBV28	once	-	TRBJ2-1	CASSPQGRGVHNEQFF	TGTGCCAGCAGTCCGCAGGGCAGGGGGGTACACAATGAGCAGTTCTTC
TRBV20-1	few	-	TRBJ2-2	CSASTSHTGELFF	TGCAGTGCTAGCACTAGCCACACCGGGGAGCTGTTTTTT
TRBV28	-	TRBD1	TRBJ2-7	CATSWGQGTQQYF	TGTGCCACCTCCTGGGGACAGGGGACCCAGCAGTACTTC
TRBV28	-	TRBD1	TRBJ1-5	CASSKQGASNQPQHF	TGTGCCAGCAGTAAGCAGGGGGCTAGCAATCAGCCCCAGCATTTT
TRBV7-3	-	TRBD2	TRBJ2-3	CASSFRLAGSADTQYF	TGTGCCAGCAGCTTCCGACTAGCGGGATCGGCAGATACGCAGTATTTT
TRBV27	-	-	TRBJ2-3	CASSILSGLMIPDTQYF	TGTGCCAGCAGTATATTAAGCGGTTTGATGATCCCAGATACGCAGTATTTT
TRBV7-2	-	-	TRBJ1-4	CASSLVREPTNEKLFF	TGTGCCAGCAGCTTAGTGCGGGAGCCAACTAATGAAAAACTGTTTTTT
TRBV20-1	-	-	TRBJ2-3	CSAHRAGGGDTQYF	TGCAGTGCTCACAGGGCCGGTGGGGGAGATACGCAGTATTTT
TRBV10-3	few	-	TRBJ1-2	CAISGGQGQNYGYTF	TGTGCCATCAGCGGGGGCCAGGGGCAGAACTATGGCTACACCTTC
TRBV4-2	few	-	TRBJ1-2	CASSQTSANYGCTF	TGTGCCAGCAGCCAAACCTCAGCTAACTATGGCTGCACCTTC
TRBV6-5	few	-	TRBJ2-7	CASPAVSSYEQYF	TGTGCCAGCCCGGCCGTAAGCTCCTACGAGCAGTACTTC
TRBV5-5	-	TRBD1	TRBJ1-4	CASSPLTGIDEKLFF	TGTGCCAGCAGCCCCTTGACAGGGATCGATGAAAAACTGTTTTTT
TRBV29-1	-	TRBD2	TRBJ2-1	CSVDPREEAYNEQFF	TGCAGCGTTGACCCCCGGGAGGAGGCCTACAATGAGCAGTTCTTC
TRBV10-3	-	TRBD1	TRBJ2-3	CAISSNTGDRVTDTQYF	TGTGCCATCAGCTCCAATACAGGGGATAGGGTCACAGATACGCAGTATTTT
TRBV11-2	few	TRBD1	TRBJ1-2	CASSLKVLWDSRDDGYTF	TGTGCCAGCAGCTTAAAGGTTTTATGGGACAGCCGAGATGATGGCTACACCTTC
TRBV18	-	TRBD1	TRBJ2-7	CASSYRDRGHEQYF	TGTGCCAGCTCATACCGGGACAGGGGCCACGAGCAGTACTTC
TRBV20-1	-	TRBD1	TRBJ1-1	CSATDRGRDTEAFF	TGCAGTGCGACGGACAGGGGGCGCGACACTGAAGCTTTCTTT
TRBV6-5	-	-	TRBJ1-1	CASSYSAMNTEAFF	TGTGCCAGCAGTTACTCAGCGATGAACACTGAAGCTTTCTTT
TRBV6-1	-	TRBD1	TRBJ1-2	CASSDTGGGYTF	TGTGCCAGCAGCGATACAGGGGGCGGCTACACCTTC
TRBV5-1	-	-	TRBJ1-4	CASSFNAKGEKLFF	TGCGCCAGCAGCTTTAACGCTAAGGGTGAAAAACTGTTTTTT
TRBV20-1	-	-	TRBJ1-1	CSAIDIYNTEAFF	TGCAGTGCTATAGACATCTATAACACTGAAGCTTTCTTT
TRBV28	-	-	TRBJ2-1	CASSFTGIRGKYNEQFF	TGTGCCAGCAGTTTCACAGGAATTAGGGGGAAGTACAATGAGCAGTTCTTC
TRBV27	-	-	TRBJ2-7	CASSLLPDSNYEQYF	TGTGCCAGCAGTCTTCTGCCCGACAGCAACTACGAGCAGTACTTC
TRBV28	-	-	TRBJ1-4	CATRSGISTNEKLFF	TGTGCCACCCGATCAGGGATTTCAACTAATGAAAAACTGTTTTTT
TRBV6-1	-	-	TRBJ1-5	CASSEPVSPSNQPQHF	TGTGCCAGCAGTGAACCGGTCAGCCCAAGCAATCAGCCCCAGCATTTT
TRBV18	once	-	TRBJ1-1	CASSPNIRAVNTEAFF	TGTGCCAGCTCACCTAACATCAGGGCTGTGAACACTGAAGCTTTCTTT
TRBV5-6	-	-	TRBJ1-5	CASSKGRLDNQPQHF	TGTGCCAGCAGCAAGGGAAGGTTGGACAATCAGCCCCAGCATTTT
TRBV7-2	-	TRBD2	TRBJ2-1	CASIKREGYNEQFF	TGTGCCAGCATCAAACGGGAGGGGTACAATGAGCAGTTCTTC
TRBV2	few	-	TRBJ2-3	CASSANSAGDTQYF	TGTGCCAGCAGTGCTAACTCTGCAGGGGATACGCAGTATTTT
TRBV7-3	few	TRBD2	TRBJ2-1	CASSAKAGGPNEQFF	TGTGCCAGCAGCGCTAAAGCGGGGGGGCCCAATGAGCAGTTCTTC
TRBV24-1	-	-	TRBJ2-4	CATSGRQTLAKNIQYF	TGTGCCACCAGTGGTCGGCAGACACTAGCCAAAAACATTCAGTACTTC
TRBV6-2/TRBV6-3	-	-	TRBJ2-3	CASSPIGSTQYF	TGTGCCAGCAGTCCGATTGGGTCTACGCAGTATTTT
TRBV7-9	medium-sized	TRBD2	TRBJ2-1	CASSFLTSGNEQFF	TGTGCCAGCAGCTTCCTGACTAGCGGCAATGAGCAGTTCTTC
TRBV29-1	few	-	TRBJ1-2	CSVEMYMWGYTF	TGCAGCGTTGAAATGTATATGTGGGGCTACACCTTC
TRBV4-2	-	-	TRBJ2-1	CASRPSLSSYNEQVF	TGTGCCAGCAGGCCCAGTTTGAGCTCCTACAATGAGCAGGTCTTC
TRBV7-8	-	-	TRBJ2-5	CASSPAGGAYQETQYF	TGTGCCAGCAGCCCGGCTGGGGGCGCGTACCAAGAGACCCAGTACTTC
TRBV10-2	-	TRBD2	TRBJ2-1	CASSPGTSGNLGYNEQFF	TGCGCCAGCAGTCCCGGGACTAGCGGTAATTTAGGATACAATGAGCAGTTCTTC
TRBV5-1	-	TRBD1	TRBJ2-7	CASSPGQASPYEQYF	TGCGCCAGCAGCCCGGGACAGGCTAGCCCCTACGAGCAGTACTTC
TRBV20-1	few	-	TRBJ1-5	CSARLPEPQPQHF	TGCAGTGCTAGACTGCCAGAACCCCAGCCCCAGCATTTT